This entry lists 30 T cell receptor beta chains sequenced from one sample in a study of circulating and synovial CD4+ cells in juvenile arthritis. Here immunoSEQ multiplex PCR was the method, and the copy in TCRdb shows in-frame clones only, minus some. This repertoire shows around 32,000 clones, 90% to 95% found once; its top ten account for roughly 0.7%. Sequencing input: CD4+ T cells from blood. These receptor sequences come from a human donor with juvenile idiopathic arthritis.

The chain has TRBV19 and TRBJ2-4, with D perhaps TRBD1 (7 bases). Trimming took off 6 bases at V and 3 bases at J, with 18 bases between the two ends. Germline V gene data show CDR1 as LNHDA and CDR2 as SQIVND (reference sequence). This CDR3 is built from 16 residues. DNA for the CDR3: TGTGCCAGTAGCGATGGGAGACAGGGAGGCAAAAACATTCAGTACTTC. It translates to CASSDGRQGGKNIQYF.

V and J are TRBV7-3 and TRBJ2-7, with no clear D. Germline lookup yields CDR1 SGHTA and CDR2 FQGTGA. The V end lost 5 bases, the J end lost 0 bases, and 8 bases lay between the germline ends. CDR3 length equals 13 residues. CDR3 DNA: TGTGCCAGCAGCCCGACAAGCTCCTACGAGCAGTACTTC. The encoded protein is CASSPTSSYEQYF.

The J gene is TRBJ2-5, the V gene TRBV9; TRBD2 aligns across 11 bases. This CDR3 has 14 amino acids. J gave up 9 bases and V 3 bases, and 7 bases lay outside the gene matches. Germline V gives CDR1 SGDLS, CDR2 YYNGEE. The CDR3 is CASSETSGGDSQYF. CDR3 coding DNA: TGTGCCAGCAGCGAAACTAGCGGGGGTGACTCCCAGTACTTC.

The chain carries TRBV18 and TRBJ1-2; D is possibly TRBD1 (5 bases). V was pared by 2 bases and J by 4 bases, with 14 bases between. This CDR3 has 15 residues. Germline lookup yields CDR1 KGHSH and CDR2 LQKENI. DNA for the CDR3: TGTGCCAGCTCACCAGAACTTCAGGGCTCCTATGGCTACACCTTC. Its translation: CASSPELQGSYGYTF.

The V call is TRBV7-2, the J call TRBJ1-3; D ambiguous. Per the germline V gene, CDR1 is SGHTA and CDR2 is FQGNSA. V lost 1 base and J lost 4, with 14 bases in between. CDR3 length: 16 residues. CDR3 in DNA: TGTGCCAGCAGCTTAGAGGCCTGGGCCCAAGGAAACACCATATATTTT. Translation: CASSLEAWAQGNTIYF.

The rearrangement links TRBV2 to TRBJ2-7, with 8 positions matching TRBD1. Trimming took 6 bases from V and 3 from J; bases not matched to a gene: 4. The CDR3 loop spans 13 amino acids. CDR1 and CDR2 (germline): SNHLY, FYNNEI. CDR3 protein: CASRRTGLYEQYF. In nucleotides, the CDR3 is TGTGCCAGCAGGCGGACAGGGCTCTACGAGCAGTACTTC. Full variable domain (rest looked up from reference TRBV2 and TRBJ2-7): EPEVTQTPSHQVTQMGQEVILRCVPISNHLYFYWYRQILGQKVEFLVSFYNNEISEKSEIFDDQFSVERPDGSNFTLKIRSTKLEDSAMYFCASRRTGLYEQYFGPGTRLTVT.

The V gene is TRBV25-1, the J gene TRBJ1-2, with no clear D. Germline V gene data show CDR1 as MGHDK and CDR2 as SYGVNS. The ends were cut back, 4 bases at V and 8 bases at J, with 17 bases in the middle. The CDR3 sequence is 14 residues long. CDR3 coding DNA: TGTGCCAGCAGTGCCTTACAGAATCCCTACGGCTACACCTTC. As protein: CASSALQNPYGYTF.

The V gene is TRBV5-1, the J gene TRBJ1-2, with D unresolved. The germline V gene encodes CDR1 SGHRS and CDR2 YFSETQ. The CDR3 runs 11 residues. Trimming cost V 4 bases and J 7 bases, with 8 bases left between them. This CDR3 is CASSDEGGYTF. The CDR3 nucleotides read TGCGCCAGCAGCGACGAGGGTGGCTACACCTTC.

The chain joins TRBV21-1 to TRBJ2-1; the table assigns TRBD2, which was not confirmed against the DNA. TRBV21-1 is an annotated pseudogene. The length of the CDR3 is 14 residues. CDR3 in amino acids: CASPRGGLSNEQFF. DNA of the CDR3: TGTGCCAGCCCCCGGGGGGGCCTTAGCAATGAGCAGTTCTTC.

The rearrangement uses TRBV5-5 and TRBJ1-2; D gene ambiguous. The germline V and J ends were trimmed by 5 bases and 3 bases, with 14 bases remaining between them. Looked up from germline, CDR1 is SGHKS and CDR2 is YYEKEE (reference sequence). CDR3 length: 14 residues. The CDR3 nucleotides are TGTGCCAGCAGGGGAGGCTGGGGTGACTATGGCTACACCTTC. Residues: CASRGGWGDYGYTF.

In regard to this clone: Mismatch with germline at one junction end may stem from a read error. This CDR3 is CASREGTDHQPQHF. The CDR3 nucleotides are TGTGCCAGCAGAGAAGGGACAGATCATCAGCCCCAGCATTTT. The gene calls are TRBV6-1 and TRBJ1-5, with TRBD1 matching 7 bases. Per the germline V gene, CDR1 is MNHNS and CDR2 is SASEGT. This CDR3 region has 14 residues.

This clone was picked up one time. V gene TRBV7-2 combines with J gene TRBJ2-7; 12 bases fit TRBD2. Per the germline V gene, CDR1 is SGHTA and CDR2 is FQGNSA. The CDR3 consists of 16 residues. The trim removed 1 base at V and 4 bases at J, leaving 5 bases unmatched. The chain's CDR3 is CASSLGPTSGSYEQYF. The CDR3 nucleotides are TGTGCCAGCAGCTTAGGGCCGACTAGCGGGAGTTACGAGCAGTACTTC. Full variable domain (outside the CDR3, taken from reference TRBV7-2 and TRBJ2-7): GAGVSQSPSNKVTEKGKDVELRCDPISGHTALYWYRQSLGQGLEFLIYFQGNSAPDKSGLPSDRFSAERTGGSVSTLTIQRTQQEDSAVYLCASSLGPTSGSYEQYFGPGTRLTVT.

The chain combines TRBV19 with TRBJ2-1; 7 bases fit TRBD1. In germline, CDR1 is LNHDA, CDR2 SQIVND (reference sequence). CDR3 length: 15 residues. The ends lost 7 bases at V and 2 bases at J; junction bases unmatched: 8. The CDR3 DNA follows: TGTGCCAGTAACCCTAGGGACAGAACCTACAATGAGCAGTTCTTC. Translated, it gives CASNPRDRTYNEQFF.

This chain joins TRBV7-2 and TRBJ2-1, with D perhaps TRBD2 (5 bases). V was trimmed by 5 bases and J by 9 bases, leaving 8 bases between them. The CDR3 totals 11 residues. Germline CDR1 and CDR2: SGHTA and FQGNSA. For the CDR3, the DNA is TGTGCCAGCAGCCGAGGGCCTGAGCAGTTCTTC. This encodes CASSRGPEQFF.

The CDR3 here is CASSQDRRGGYGYTF. The CDR3 DNA reads TGCGCCAGCAGCCAAGATCGGAGGGGGGGGTATGGCTACACCTTC. The V and J genes are TRBV4-3 and TRBJ1-2; TRBD1 is a possible D gene (6 bases). Trimming removed 0 bases from V and 5 bases from J, with 13 bases in between. This CDR3 is 15 amino acids long. Germline lookup yields CDR1 LGHNA and CDR2 YSLEER.

The CDR3 loop reads CASSPATRRGNAGYTF. CDR3 sequence (DNA): TGTGCCAGCTCACCAGCGACCCGCCGGGGTAATGCTGGCTACACCTTC. The V and J genes are TRBV18 and TRBJ1-2; D is unresolved. V was shortened by 2 bases and J by 7 bases, with 20 bases between the two germline ends. There are 16 residues in the CDR3. Germline V gives CDR1 KGHSH, CDR2 LQKENI.

This sequence joins TRBV7-3 and TRBJ2-4, with D maybe TRBD1 (5 bases). Looked up from germline, CDR1 is SGHTA and CDR2 is FQGTGA. The CDR3 runs 15 residues. V dropped 2 bases and J dropped 8 bases, with 16 bases sitting between them. The chain's CDR3 is CASSLSGRAADIQYF. CDR3 coding DNA: TGTGCCAGCAGCTTATCGGGCAGGGCAGCAGACATTCAGTACTTC.

This sequence joins TRBV6-5 and TRBJ2-3, with D possibly being TRBD2 (6 bases). Trimming took 9 bases from V and 3 from J, leaving 13 bases between them. CDR1 and CDR2 from the germline V gene are MNHEY and SVGAGI. The CDR3 contains 13 residues. Here the CDR3 reads CARRAGRTDTQYF. The CDR3 DNA reads as TGTGCCAGGCGCGCGGGGAGGACAGATACGCAGTATTTT.

The chain carries TRBV29-1 and TRBJ2-3; a weak D match, TRBD2 (5 bases). The CDR3 extends over 17 amino acids. CDR1 is SQVTM, CDR2 ANQGSEA, per germline. V was cut by 8 bases and J by 2 bases, with 26 bases left in between. In nucleotides, the CDR3 is TGCAGCCGGGGTCCTCCCTTGCACTATTATCACACAGATACGCAGTATTTT. It specifies CSRGPPLHYYHTDTQYF.

This chain links TRBV19 with TRBJ2-7, with TRBD1 matching over 7 bases. The CDR3 sequence is 17 residues long. V lost 5 bases to trimming and J lost 5 bases; unmatched junction nucleotides: 18. Germline V gene data show CDR1 as LNHDA and CDR2 as SQIVND (reference sequence). Here the CDR3 reads CASSPRWTGLLINEQYF. The DNA of the CDR3 is TGTGCCAGTAGTCCTCGATGGACAGGCCTGCTAATAAACGAGCAGTACTTC.

The rearrangement uses TRBV10-1 and TRBJ2-5, with D tentatively TRBD1 (6 bases). CDR1 and CDR2 (germline): WNHNN, SYGVQD (reference sequence). This CDR3 is built from 14 residues. V was cut by 3 bases and J by 1 base, with 9 bases left in between. The CDR3 DNA follows: TGCGCCAGCAGTGACCGGGACACCCAAGAGACCCAGTACTTC. Its protein is CASSDRDTQETQYF.

V gene TRBV6-6 combines with J gene TRBJ2-7; D remains ambiguous. Looked up from germline, CDR1 is MNHNY and CDR2 is SVGAGI (reference sequence). V shed 0 bases and J shed 0 bases, with 9 bases lying between them. The CDR3 has 15 residues. CDR3 region: CASSYSPEISYEQYF. The CDR3 DNA sequence: TGTGCCAGCAGTTACTCACCGGAGATCTCCTACGAGCAGTACTTC.

The rearrangement links TRBV18 to TRBJ2-5; possibly TRBD1 for D (5 bases). Trimming took 0 bases from V and 6 from J, leaving 14 bases between them. CDR1 and CDR2 from the germline V gene are KGHSH and LQKENI. The CDR3 totals 15 residues. The CDR3: CASSPPRRGEQTQYF. DNA of the CDR3: TGTGCCAGCTCACCACCCCGTAGGGGTGAGCAGACCCAGTACTTC. Combining the CDR3 with reference TRBV18 and TRBJ2-5 gives the whole variable domain NAGVMQNPRHLVRRRGQEARLRCSPMKGHSHVYWYRQLPEEGLKFMVYLQKENIIDESGMPKERFSAEFPKEGPSILRIQQVVRGDSAAYFCASSPPRRGEQTQYFGPGTRLLVL.

This clone was seen just once. The chain is built from TRBV5-1 and TRBJ2-1, with 12 bases fitting TRBD2. From germline, CDR1 is SGHRS and CDR2 YFSETQ. V gave up 0 bases and J gave up 7 bases; unmatched junction bases: 8. The CDR3 has 17 amino acids. CDR3 loop: CASSLVRSTSGGNEQFF. CDR3 DNA sequence: TGCGCCAGCAGCTTGGTTCGATCGACTAGCGGGGGAAATGAGCAGTTCTTC. The whole variable domain, filled in from reference TRBV5-1 and TRBJ2-1, reads KAGVTQTPRYLIKTRGQQVTLSCSPISGHRSVSWYQQTPGQGLQFLFEYFSETQRNKGNFPGRFSGRQFSNSRSEMNVSTLELGDSALYLCASSLVRSTSGGNEQFFGPGTRLTVL.

The rearrangement uses TRBV7-9 and TRBJ2-7; the D is unclear. The CDR3 is 13 amino acids. V was trimmed by 1 base and J by 0 bases, leaving 4 bases between them. Germline assignment: CDR1 SEHNR and CDR2 FQNEAQ (reference sequence). The DNA of the CDR3 is TGTGCCAGCAGCTTAGTTAGCTCCTACGAGCAGTACTTC. Encoded protein: CASSLVSSYEQYF.

The chain joins TRBV19 to TRBJ2-2; the match to TRBD1 covers 7 bases. Germline trimming cut 8 bases from V and 4 bases from J; bases unmatched to any gene: 13. Germline CDR1 reads LNHDA; CDR2 reads SQIVND (reference sequence). This CDR3 is 16 amino acids long. CDR3 DNA: TGTGCCAGTTTACCAGAGGGGGCTCGGGCCACCGGGGAGCTGTTTTTT. Amino acid sequence: CASLPEGARATGELFF.

J is TRBJ1-2 and V is TRBV5-1, with D uncertain. This CDR3 is built from 16 residues. The V and J ends lost 4 bases and 5 bases respectively, with 21 bases between them. The germline gives CDR1 SGHRS, CDR2 YFSETQ. This CDR3 is CASSLYEGLEPYGYTF. In DNA, the CDR3 is TGCGCCAGCAGCCTTTATGAGGGATTAGAGCCTTATGGCTACACCTTC. Supplemented by reference TRBV5-1 and TRBJ1-2, the full variable domain reads KAGVTQTPRYLIKTRGQQVTLSCSPISGHRSVSWYQQTPGQGLQFLFEYFSETQRNKGNFPGRFSGRQFSNSRSEMNVSTLELGDSALYLCASSLYEGLEPYGYTFGSGTRLTVV.

This clone has a single count. Other nucleotide sequences in the sample specify the same CDR3. V is TRBV19 and J is TRBJ1-6; D ambiguous. This CDR3 spans 13 amino acids. Germline CDR1 LNHDA, CDR2 SQIVND (reference sequence). V gave up 3 bases and J gave up 13 bases, with 13 bases separating them. The CDR3 region is CASSIPQTSPLHF. The CDR3 DNA sequence: TGTGCCAGTAGTATCCCACAGACCTCCCCCCTCCACTTT.

This chain links TRBV29-1 with TRBJ2-5; 8 nucleotides align to TRBD1. The CDR3 has 14 amino acids. V shed 4 bases, J shed 4 bases, and the junction held 8 bases outside the gene matches. CDR1 is SQVTM, CDR2 ANQGSEA, per germline. CDR3 region: CSVGTGGLAETQYF. The CDR3 nucleotides read TGCAGCGTTGGTACAGGGGGTTTAGCAGAGACCCAGTACTTC.

V usage is TRBV6-5 and J usage is TRBJ2-2, with D maybe TRBD2 (6 bases). Deletions cut 7 bases from V and 0 bases from J, with 12 bases between. The CDR3 sequence is 15 residues long. Per the germline V gene, CDR1 is MNHEY and CDR2 is SVGAGI. As DNA, the CDR3 is TGTGCCAGCACTAATACTAGCCCGAACACCGGGGAGCTGTTTTTT. It specifies CASTNTSPNTGELFF.